Here is one T cell receptor (beta chain) with its context. V was pared by 3 bases and J by 4 bases, with 7 bases of the junction left unmatched. The CDR3 extends over 16 amino acids. Germline-derived CDR1 and CDR2 are KGHSH and LQKENI. The data belong to a study of cytomegalovirus exposure and HLA in healthy donors. The assay was immunoSEQ multiplex PCR, and TCRdb's table has in-frame clones only and misses some. The sample lists approximately 99,000 clones, about 85% occurring once. The gene calls are TRBV18 and TRBJ1-5; 9 bases are a match to TRBD1. The receptor was isolated from a woman aged 18-29 years in good health and CMV-seronegative. Sequenced: PBMCs. In DNA, the CDR3 is TGTGCCAGCTCACCGCAACAGGGGGCCTCTAATCAGCCCCAGCATTTT. Translating gives CASSPQQGASNQPQHF.